Following are 3 T cell receptor beta chains from one sample sequenced in a study of long-term antiretroviral therapy in people with HIV. The immunoSEQ assay was v3.0, run at survey level. Method: immunoSEQ multiplex PCR; TCRdb's copy keeps in-frame clones and lacks some. The sample lists about 17,000 clones; over 75% were seen once. Sequencing used unsorted PBMCs, obtained 0.3 years after starting antiretroviral therapy. These receptors all stem from a young man with HIV.

The rearrangement joins TRBV5-6 to TRBJ2-1, with 11 bases aligning to TRBD2. The junction had 5 bases not matched to a gene; V was cut back by 1 base and J by 8 bases. CDR1 is SGHDT, CDR2 YYEEEE, per germline. The CDR3 has 15 amino acids. For the CDR3, the DNA is TGTGCCAGCAGCTTGTTGGAACTAGCGGGGGATGAGCAGTTCTTC. It is translated as CASSLLELAGDEQFF.

About this clone: Other DNA sequences in this sample translate to the same CDR3. V gene TRBV30 combines with J gene TRBJ1-5, with 7 bases aligning to TRBD1. J gave up 5 bases and V 2 bases, and 3 bases lay outside the gene matches. Looked up from germline, CDR1 is GTSNPN and CDR2 is SVGIG (reference sequence). The length of the CDR3 is 13 residues. The CDR3, as DNA: TGTGCCTGGAGTCGGCAGGGGGATCAGCCCCAGCATTTT. This gives the protein CAWSRQGDQPQHF. Variable domain in full (rest from reference TRBV30 and TRBJ1-5): SQTIHQWPATLVQPVGSPLSLECTVEGTSNPNLYWYRQAAGRGLQLLFYSVGIGQISSEVPQNLSASRPQDRQFILSSKKLLLSDSGFYLCAWSRQGDQPQHFGDGTRLSIL.

The V gene is TRBV6-1, the J gene TRBJ1-4; D uncertain. V lost 5 bases, J lost 0 bases, and 7 bases lay in between. This CDR3 region has 14 residues. Germline V lookup: CDR1 MNHNS, CDR2 SASEGT. The CDR3: CASSQGSTNEKLFF. The CDR3 DNA is TGTGCCAGCAGTCAAGGGTCAACTAATGAAAAACTGTTTTTT.